This TCR beta chain was obtained from a study of molecular identifiers for immune sequencing clone quantification. Study-wide background: Replicate experiments divided RNA from approximately 22,000 or 94,000 naive CD8 cells into five parts and sequenced four.

In TCRdb, the PCR reads were re-called with MiXCR into one record per CDR3 protein. Of around 470,000 distinct CDR3 sequences in the sample, about a quarter were seen once. Study-level points and caveats: For highly expanded clones, sizes could be underestimated when identical TCR molecules share a barcode.

Per germline, CDR1 MNHEY and CDR2 SMNVEV (reference sequence). The junction had 6 bases not matched to a gene; V was cut back by 0 bases and J by 3 bases. The CDR3 contains 16 residues. In its sample, this clonotype was seen many times. Its antigen is not identified. The sequencing input was naive CD8+ T cells from blood, with Jurkat cell RNA spiked in. Documented subset: FACS-sorted CD8+CD4-CCR7+CD45RA+ naive T cells. This clonotype was sampled from a human donor in good health. Some libraries in this study had Jurkat cell RNA spiked in. The chain is built from TRBV27 and TRBJ1-1; 8 bases match TRBD1. This CDR3 reads CASSLSGQGLYTEAFF. Written as DNA, the CDR3 is TGTGCCAGCAGTTTATCAGGACAGGGATTGTACACTGAAGCTTTCTTT.